The 24 T cell receptor beta chains below all came from one sample that was sequenced in a study of OX40 agonist ivuxolimab in advanced cancers. TCRdb's table, derived via immunoSEQ multiplex PCR, lists solely in-frame clones and lacks some. Of fewer than 60,000 clones in the sample, about 87% were seen once. The sample was CD4+ or CD8+ T cells sorted from blood, taken in a trial of the OX40 agonist ivuxolimab. The receptors here all came from an adult with an advanced solid tumor such as melanoma, head and neck, liver or kidney cancer.

This chain links TRBV13 with TRBJ2-1; the match to TRBD2 covers 7 bases. Trimming at V came to 4 bases and at J to 5 bases, leaving 11 bases not matched to a gene. The CDR3 is 16 amino acids. Germline-derived CDR1 and CDR2 are PRHDT and FYEKMQ (reference sequence). The CDR3 bases are TGTGCCAGCAGCTCTCCGGGGAGGGGTGACCACAATGAGCAGTTCTTC. It specifies CASSSPGRGDHNEQFF.

In this sample, this clone turned up a few times. The chain couples TRBV4-1 to TRBJ2-2; D is unclear. Germline V gene sequence: CDR1 MGHRA, CDR2 YSYEKL. V lost 3 bases to trimming and J lost 8 bases, with 13 bases between them. This CDR3 region has 14 residues. CDR3 in DNA: TGCGCCAGCAGCCACGGCCCAACGAAGGGGGAGCTGTTTTTT. Translated, it gives CASSHGPTKGELFF.

J is TRBJ2-2 and V is TRBV30; D ambiguous. Germline V gene sequence: CDR1 GTSNPN, CDR2 SVGIG (reference sequence). The CDR3 contains 13 residues. With 1 base removed from V and 4 bases from J, the gap between germline ends came to 7 bases. CDR3 residues: CAWSARSTGELFF. CDR3 in DNA: TGTGCCTGGAGTGCCAGGAGCACCGGGGAGCTGTTTTTT.

This clone appeared once. The chain joins TRBV7-2 to TRBJ2-7, with D perhaps matching TRBD2 (5 bases). The V end lost 3 bases, the J end lost 7 bases, and 13 bases lay between the germline ends. The germline V gene has CDR1 SGHTA and CDR2 FQGNSA. The CDR3 runs to 13 residues. This chain's CDR3 is CASSLSGGREQYF. CDR3 nucleotide sequence: TGTGCCAGCAGCTTGTCCGGAGGCCGGGAGCAGTACTTC.

In DNA form, the CDR3 reads TGCGCCAGCAGCAGCGGACAGGGTGCCACCGGGGAGCTGTTTTTT. It translates to CASSSGQGATGELFF. The rearrangement links TRBV5-1 to TRBJ2-2; 8 bases line up with TRBD1. Germline-derived CDR1 and CDR2 are SGHRS and YFSETQ. The CDR3 loop spans 15 amino acids. The V and J ends lost 4 bases and 4 bases, in that order; junction bases with no gene match: 6.

The chain has TRBV7-2 and TRBJ1-4; TRBD1 matches 8 bases. The CDR3 sequence is 15 residues long. V lost 5 bases and J lost 7; bases outside the gene matches: 9. Germline V gene lookup returns CDR1 SGHTA and CDR2 FQGNSA. The DNA for the CDR3 is TGTGCCAGCAGCGACATCCGGGACAGGTTTGAAAAACTGTTTTTT. Translating gives CASSDIRDRFEKLFF.

This chain uses TRBV6-1 with TRBJ2-4; D is undetermined. CDR3 length: 16 residues. Germline V gene sequence: CDR1 MNHNS, CDR2 SASEGT. Trimming took 0 bases from V and 0 from J, leaving 9 bases between them. The CDR3: CASSEAGPVAKNIQYF. In DNA, the CDR3 is TGTGCCAGCAGTGAAGCAGGACCCGTAGCCAAAAACATTCAGTACTTC.

This clone appeared once. The chain couples TRBV11-2 to TRBJ2-1; 11 bases line up with TRBD2. J lost 6 bases, V lost 0 bases, and 4 bases had no gene match. The germline gives CDR1 SGHAT, CDR2 FQNNGV. This CDR3 contains 16 residues. CDR3 in amino acids: CASSLDSGGAGNEQFF. For the CDR3, the DNA is TGTGCCAGCAGCTTAGATAGCGGGGGGGCGGGCAATGAGCAGTTCTTC.

The CDR3 region has the DNA TGTGCCAGTAGTCTACCTAGAGGTCGGGAGCAGTACTTC. Encoded protein: CASSLPRGREQYF. This chain links TRBV19 with TRBJ2-7; D is ambiguous. Per the germline V gene, CDR1 is LNHDA and CDR2 is SQIVND (reference sequence). CDR3 length equals 13 residues. V lost 5 bases, J lost 7 bases, and 15 bases lay in between.

V is TRBV6-6 and J is TRBJ1-5; D might be TRBD1 (6 bases). The germline V gene encodes CDR1 MNHNY and CDR2 SVGAGI (reference sequence). There are 16 residues in the CDR3. V was shortened by 5 bases and J by 4 bases, with 18 bases between the two germline ends. CDR3 residues: CASSGNRVIANQPQHF. The CDR3 nucleotides are TGTGCCAGCAGTGGCAACAGGGTGATAGCAAATCAGCCCCAGCATTTT.

CDR3 sequence: CASSGTGGVGNQPQHF. The CDR3 DNA reads as TGTGCCAGCAGTGGGACAGGGGGAGTAGGCAATCAGCCCCAGCATTTT. The rearrangement links TRBV6-1 to TRBJ1-5, with 10 nucleotides matching TRBD1. Per germline, CDR1 MNHNS and CDR2 SASEGT. This CDR3 spans 16 amino acids. V was clipped by 4 bases and J by 2 bases; unmatched bases: 5.

The chain is built from TRBV28 and TRBJ1-2, with TRBD1 matching over 7 bases. V was clipped by 4 bases and J by 10 bases; unmatched bases: 12. The CDR3 totals 14 residues. Germline V gene lookup returns CDR1 MDHEN and CDR2 SYDVKM. The CDR3 nucleotides read TGTGCCAGCAGTTCCCCGACAGGGACTACTGACTACACCTTC. The encoded protein is CASSSPTGTTDYTF.

The V call is TRBV5-1, the J call TRBJ1-1; D is ambiguous. V dropped 4 bases and J dropped 7 bases, with 14 bases sitting between them. This CDR3 region has 13 residues. Germline V lookup: CDR1 SGHRS, CDR2 YFSETQ. This CDR3 is CASSRDLGDEAFF. As DNA, the CDR3 is TGCGCCAGCAGCCGTGATCTTGGAGATGAAGCTTTCTTT. Based on the CDR3 plus reference TRBV5-1 and TRBJ1-1, the full variable domain is KAGVTQTPRYLIKTRGQQVTLSCSPISGHRSVSWYQQTPGQGLQFLFEYFSETQRNKGNFPGRFSGRQFSNSRSEMNVSTLELGDSALYLCASSRDLGDEAFFGQGTRLTVV.

The chain couples TRBV27 to TRBJ1-5; unclear D gene. Looked up from germline, CDR1 is MNHEY and CDR2 is SMNVEV (reference sequence). The CDR3 totals 10 residues. V was shortened by 9 bases and J by 3 bases, with 3 bases between the two germline ends. CDR3 in DNA: TGTGCCAGGGTCAATCAGCCCCAGCATTTT. This codes for CARVNQPQHF.

Regarding this clone: Other DNA sequences in the same sample also yield this CDR3. The chain couples TRBV28 to TRBJ1-5; D is uncertain. Germline-derived CDR1 and CDR2 are MDHEN and SYDVKM. The ends were cut back, 6 bases at V and 3 bases at J, with 3 bases in the middle. This CDR3 contains 11 residues. This CDR3 is CASSHNQPQHF. The CDR3 DNA sequence: TGTGCCAGCAGCCACAATCAGCCCCAGCATTTT.

As regards this clone: Being one base from a much bigger clone, this may be a read error. CDR3 coding DNA: TGTGCCAGTAGTAAGGGCCTCGAGGGATCGGGACAAGAGACCCAGTACTTC. Translating gives CASSKGLEGSGQETQYF. The V gene is TRBV19, the J gene TRBJ2-5; tentatively, D is TRBD2 (5 bases). CDR1 and CDR2 (germline): LNHDA, SQIVND (reference sequence). Deletions cut 4 bases from V and 2 bases from J, with 20 bases between. The CDR3 loop spans 17 amino acids. Together with reference TRBV19 and TRBJ2-5, the CDR3 gives the full variable domain: DGGITQSPKYLFRKEGQNVTLSCEQNLNHDAMYWYRQDPGQGLRLIYYSQIVNDFQKGDIAEGYSVSREKKESFPLTVTSAQKNPTAFYLCASSKGLEGSGQETQYFGPGTRLLVL.

The chain employs TRBV6-5 and TRBJ1-1, with D unclear. Germline-derived CDR1 and CDR2 are MNHEY and SVGAGI. CDR3 length equals 12 residues. V lost 7 bases and J 8 bases, leaving 14 bases between the germline ends. CDR3 region: CASKISGREAFF. The CDR3 region has the DNA TGTGCCAGCAAAATCTCGGGGAGGGAAGCTTTCTTT.

The J gene is TRBJ1-5, the V gene TRBV28; weak D call: TRBD1 (5 bases). Trimming pared 7 bases from V and 0 bases from J, leaving 16 bases between. The germline V gene has CDR1 MDHEN and CDR2 SYDVKM. CDR3 length: 16 residues. As DNA, the CDR3 is TGTGCCAGCAAGGGGCGGGGCAAGTATAGCAATCAGCCCCAGCATTTT. Protein sequence: CASKGRGKYSNQPQHF.

V and J are TRBV19 and TRBJ2-1; TRBD2 matches 9 bases. The CDR3 loop spans 15 amino acids. The germline V gene has CDR1 LNHDA and CDR2 SQIVND (reference sequence). After removal of 7 bases from V and 6 bases from J, the junction contained 10 bases not matched to a gene. The CDR3 region has the DNA TGTGCCAGTACCCTAACTAGCGGGCTGTTCAATGAGCAGTTCTTC. It specifies CASTLTSGLFNEQFF.

The table lists this clone with a count of one. The chain is built from TRBV7-9 and TRBJ2-7; 7 bases fit TRBD2. V was pared by 5 bases and J by 3 bases, with 4 bases of the junction left unmatched. The germline V gene encodes CDR1 SEHNR and CDR2 FQNEAQ (reference sequence). The CDR3 loop spans 13 amino acids. CDR3 sequence reads: CASSPGRVYEQYV. DNA for the CDR3: TGTGCCAGCAGCCCGGGGAGGGTCTACGAGCAGTACGTC.

The chain has TRBV28 and TRBJ1-2; 11 bases align to TRBD1. Germline V gene lookup returns CDR1 MDHEN and CDR2 SYDVKM. The CDR3 loop spans 15 amino acids. The junction had 4 bases not matched to a gene; V was cut back by 2 bases and J by 5 bases. CDR3 loop: CASSLGTGGGYGYTF. The CDR3 DNA follows: TGTGCCAGCAGTTTAGGGACAGGGGGTGGGTATGGCTACACCTTC.

This chain connects TRBV12-5 to TRBJ2-5, with D unclear. The germline gives CDR1 LGHNT, CDR2 FRNRAP. The CDR3 runs 13 residues. Trimming cost V 5 bases and J 4 bases, with 11 bases left between them. The CDR3 bases are TGTGCTAGTGGTCTACACCAGCGAGAGACCCAGTACTTC. Translated, it gives CASGLHQRETQYF.

This clone was seen only a few times. The V and J genes are TRBV12-5 and TRBJ2-1; D possibly matches TRBD1 or TRBD2 (6 bases each). V was shortened by 3 bases and J by 1 base, with 13 bases between the two germline ends. CDR3 length: 16 residues. Germline V gives CDR1 LGHNT, CDR2 FRNRAP. CDR3 coding DNA: TGTGCTAGTGGTTTTAATCGGGGGCAGTCCTACAATGAGCAGTTCTTC. It encodes CASGFNRGQSYNEQFF.

The genes are TRBV4-1 and TRBJ1-1, with unresolved D. Germline values: CDR1 MGHRA, CDR2 YSYEKL. CDR3 size: 15 residues. Trimming took off 4 bases at V and 0 bases at J, with 12 bases between the two ends. The CDR3 loop is CASSLGAAVNTEAFF. The DNA for the CDR3 is TGCGCCAGCAGCCTAGGTGCGGCGGTGAACACTGAAGCTTTCTTT.